This T cell receptor beta chain was sequenced in a study of OX40 agonist ivuxolimab in advanced cancers. Study-level findings and limits: Antigens targeted by the expanded peripheral T cells were not determined.

The CDR3 spans 15 residues. V shed 4 bases and J shed 4 bases, with 15 bases lying between them. Germline V gene sequence: CDR1 SGDLS, CDR2 YYNGEE. The protocol was immunoSEQ multiplex PCR, while the TCRdb copy is restricted to in-frame clones and leaves out a portion. Among around 69,000 clones listed, around 80% were seen once. Comments on this clone: Its antigen is still unknown.

This sequence joins TRBV9 and TRBJ1-5; no clear D gene. Sequenced material: CD4+ or CD8+ T cells sorted from blood, taken in a trial of the OX40 agonist ivuxolimab. This clonotype was sampled from an adult with an advanced solid tumor such as melanoma, head and neck, liver or kidney cancer. The CDR3 spells CASSPEGILNQPQHF. The CDR3 nucleotides read TGTGCCAGCAGCCCAGAAGGGATTTTAAATCAGCCCCAGCATTTT.